The next 19 T cell receptor beta chains were all read from a single sample in a study of shared T cell receptors in the human thymus (dated by TCRdb to the early 2020s). To prepare the library, the immunoSEQ multiplex PCR assay was applied. This immuneACCESS table, as held by TCRdb, lists in-frame sequences with V and J called but not all clones. Of the missing ones, under half trace to an unresolved V gene in checked studies; the others have no known cause. The sample table shows roughly 700,000 clones, and roughly 90% are seen once. About 0.01% of the sample is in the top ten clones. The data also belong to a second study, concerning human thymus T cells.

Sequencing was done on a sample of thymocytes. All receptors derive from a boy under two years old with a congenital heart defect. Donor details come from another sample of the same person, matched by shared clones.

The V and J genes are TRBV27 and TRBJ2-1, with 10 bases lining up with TRBD2. The germline CDR1 and CDR2 sequences are MNHEY and SMNVEV (reference sequence). The J segment lost 0 bases and the V segment lost 5 bases, leaving 7 bases of the junction unmatched. The CDR3 has 17 residues. The CDR3 region is CASSPRPSGSSYNEQFF. The CDR3 nucleotides are TGTGCCAGCAGTCCACGGCCTAGCGGGAGCTCCTACAATGAGCAGTTCTTC.

This chain connects TRBV27 to TRBJ2-7, with a weak D call TRBD1 (7 bases). The CDR3 has 16 residues. CDR1 is MNHEY and CDR2 is SMNVEV in the germline V gene (reference sequence). V lost 1 base to trimming and J lost 2 bases, with 15 bases between them. The CDR3 loop reads CASSLFAGGPPYEQYF. As DNA, the CDR3 is TGTGCCAGCAGTTTATTTGCAGGGGGGCCTCCCTACGAGCAGTACTTC.

The chain joins TRBV25-1 to TRBJ2-1; 7 bases are shared with TRBD2. The J segment lost 4 bases and the V segment lost 6 bases, leaving 12 bases of the junction unmatched. CDR3 length: 16 amino acids. Germline V gives CDR1 MGHDK, CDR2 SYGVNS. CDR3 in DNA: TGTGCCAGCAGCCCTTGGGGGGGGGTAAGGTACAATGAGCAGTTCTTC. Translating it yields CASSPWGGVRYNEQFF.

The chain employs TRBV19 and TRBJ2-1; D ambiguous. Germline V lookup: CDR1 LNHDA, CDR2 SQIVND (reference sequence). The CDR3 contains 11 residues. The V end lost 8 bases, the J end lost 4 bases, and 6 bases lay between the germline ends. The CDR3 region has the DNA TGTGCCAGTCACGGTTACAATGAGCAGTTCTTC. Translated, it gives CASHGYNEQFF.

This CDR3 is CASSLAGLHSSYNEQFF. The CDR3 DNA follows: TGTGCCAGCAGCTTAGCAGGACTACATAGCTCCTACAATGAGCAGTTCTTC. V gene TRBV11-3 combines with J gene TRBJ2-1, with a tentative D call TRBD2 (6 bases). This CDR3 contains 17 residues. Germline V gene lookup returns CDR1 SGHNT and CDR2 YENEEA. Trimming stripped 1 base from V and 0 bases from J, with 13 bases between.

The CDR3 DNA sequence: TGTGCCAGCAGCCCCGCGGGCAGGATAAGGCCAGATACGCAGTATTTT. It encodes CASSPAGRIRPDTQYF. The chain recombines TRBV11-2 with TRBJ2-3; the D gene is possibly TRBD2 (5 bases). V gave up 5 bases and J gave up 4 bases, with 19 bases separating them. CDR1 is SGHAT, CDR2 FQNNGV, per germline. The CDR3 has 16 amino acids. The full variable domain, in which reference TRBV11-2 and TRBJ2-3 provide the parts outside the CDR3, is EAGVAQSPRYKIIEKRQSVAFWCNPISGHATLYWYQQILGQGPKLLIQFQNNGVVDDSQLPKDRFSAERLKGVDSTLKIQPAKLEDSAVYLCASSPAGRIRPDTQYFGPGTRLTVL.

J is TRBJ1-5 and V is TRBV27; D not resolved. The germline V gene has CDR1 MNHEY and CDR2 SMNVEV (reference sequence). Trimming shortened V by 4 bases and J by 0 bases, and 7 bases separated the two germline ends. There are 14 residues in the CDR3. CDR3 sequence: CASSSISSNQPQHF. The CDR3, as DNA: TGTGCCAGCAGTTCTATCTCTAGCAATCAGCCCCAGCATTTT.

This clone was counted only a few times. Here the CDR3 reads CASSPLATGPNEKLFF. The DNA of the CDR3 is TGTGCCAGCTCGCCCTTGGCGACGGGTCCGAATGAAAAACTGTTTTTT. The V and J genes are TRBV18 and TRBJ1-4, with D uncertain. Trimming cost V 6 bases and J 5 bases, with 19 bases left between them. Germline assignment: CDR1 KGHSH and CDR2 LQKENI. The CDR3 sequence is 16 residues long.

This clone came up once. The J gene is TRBJ1-2, the V gene TRBV13; 9 nucleotides agree with TRBD1. The CDR3 is 16 amino acids. With 5 bases clipped from V and 7 bases from J, the junction kept 14 bases outside the gene matches. The V gene's germline CDR1 is PRHDT and CDR2 FYEKMQ (reference sequence). CDR3 sequence: CASSPFTTGGASGYTF. For the CDR3, the DNA is TGTGCCAGCAGCCCATTTACCACAGGGGGCGCGTCTGGCTACACCTTC. The whole variable domain, filled in from reference TRBV13 and TRBJ1-2, reads AAGVIQSPRHLIKEKRETATLKCYPIPRHDTVYWYQQGPGQDPQFLISFYEKMQSDKGSIPDRFSAQQFSDYHSELNMSSLELGDSALYFCASSPFTTGGASGYTFGSGTRLTVV.

The rearrangement uses TRBV5-1 and TRBJ2-7; unclear D gene. Germline lookup yields CDR1 SGHRS and CDR2 YFSETQ. V was trimmed by 5 bases and J by 4 bases, leaving 10 bases between them. CDR3 length: 12 residues. In DNA form, the CDR3 reads TGCGCCAGCAGTTTAGATGGTTACGAGCAGTACTTC. Amino acid sequence: CASSLDGYEQYF.

The chain is built from TRBV27 and TRBJ2-1; 13 bases match TRBD2. Looked up from germline, CDR1 is MNHEY and CDR2 is SMNVEV (reference sequence). There are 18 residues in the CDR3. The ends lost 4 bases at V and 6 bases at J; junction bases unmatched: 12. DNA of the CDR3: TGTGCCAGCAGTTCCAAACTAGCGGGAGGGCCGAGAAGCAATGAGCAGTTCTTC. Its protein product is CASSSKLAGGPRSNEQFF.

The chain carries TRBV7-8 and TRBJ1-4; 9 bases fit TRBD1. With V trimmed by 4 bases and J by 8 bases, 8 bases remained unmatched. This CDR3 comprises 15 residues. Per the germline V gene, CDR1 is SGHVS and CDR2 is FQNEAQ. The CDR3 bases are TGTGCCAGCAGCTCAACGACAGGGGGAAGGGAAAAACTGTTTTTT. Residues: CASSSTTGGREKLFF.

V gene TRBV18 combines with J gene TRBJ2-7; 7 bases agree with TRBD2. The V segment lost 3 bases and the J segment 5 bases; nucleotides outside the gene matches: 13. CDR3 length: 16 amino acids. The germline V gene encodes CDR1 KGHSH and CDR2 LQKENI. CDR3 residues: CASSPRVGGSLNEQYF. The CDR3 DNA follows: TGTGCCAGCTCACCTCGGGTCGGCGGGAGTTTGAACGAGCAGTACTTC.

The chain's CDR3 is CASSQGSAGGRAEAFF. CDR3 DNA: TGTGCCAGCAGCCAAGGGTCCGCAGGGGGTAGGGCTGAAGCTTTCTTT. This chain joins TRBV14 and TRBJ1-1; TRBD1 matches at 7 bases. The CDR3 is made up of 16 amino acids. The V gene end was trimmed by 1 base and the J gene end by 6 bases; junction bases not matched to a gene: 11. The germline V gene encodes CDR1 SGHDN and CDR2 FVKESK.

The chain combines TRBV30 with TRBJ1-2; tentatively, D is TRBD1 (6 bases). Germline CDR1 reads GTSNPN; CDR2 reads SVGIG (reference sequence). V lost 2 bases to trimming and J lost 6 bases, with 28 bases between them. CDR3 length equals 18 residues. The CDR3 protein is CAWSKPPLRSTGSNGYTF. CDR3 in DNA: TGTGCCTGGAGTAAACCCCCCTTGAGGTCCACAGGGAGCAATGGCTACACCTTC.

This chain connects TRBV27 to TRBJ2-6; a weak D match, TRBD1 (5 bases). This CDR3 region has 15 residues. Germline lookup yields CDR1 MNHEY and CDR2 SMNVEV (reference sequence). Trimming removed 7 bases from V and 2 bases from J, with 12 bases in between. The DNA for the CDR3 is TGTGCCAGCAAAAGGGGCTCGGCTGGGGCCAACGTCCTGACTTTC. The encoded protein is CASKRGSAGANVLTF.

This rearrangement joins TRBV6-5 to TRBJ2-7, with D tentatively TRBD2 (6 bases). The CDR3 has 13 amino acids. Deletions cut 7 bases from V and 4 bases from J, with 14 bases between. Germline CDR1 reads MNHEY; CDR2 reads SVGAGI. CDR3 sequence (DNA): TGTGCCAGCACAACGGGAGAATGGTACGAGCAGTACTTC. Amino acids: CASTTGEWYEQYF.

This chain connects TRBV4-3 to TRBJ2-5; 15 nucleotides agree with TRBD2. The trim removed 1 base at V and 4 bases at J, leaving 10 bases unmatched. Germline CDR1 and CDR2: LGHNA and YSLEER. The CDR3 covers 19 residues. In nucleotides, the CDR3 is TGCGCCAGCAGCCAAGTAATAACAGGGACTAGCGGGAGGAGAGAGACCCAGTACTTC. Translating gives CASSQVITGTSGRRETQYF.

This clone was observed once. The chain is built from TRBV28 and TRBJ2-1, with 8 nucleotides matching TRBD2. The CDR3 is made up of 15 amino acids. The ends lost 5 bases at V and 1 base at J; junction bases unmatched: 4. CDR1 and CDR2 (germline): MDHEN, SYDVKM. CDR3 sequence (DNA): TGTGCCAGCAGTCCCAAGCGGGAGTCCTACAATGAGCAGTTCTTC. Its protein product is CASSPKRESYNEQFF. The whole variable domain, filled in from reference TRBV28 and TRBJ2-1, reads DVKVTQSSRYLVKRTGEKVFLECVQDMDHENMFWYRQDPGLGLRLIYFSYDVKMKEKGDIPEGYSVSREKKERFSLILESASTNQTSMYLCASSPKRESYNEQFFGPGTRLTVL.